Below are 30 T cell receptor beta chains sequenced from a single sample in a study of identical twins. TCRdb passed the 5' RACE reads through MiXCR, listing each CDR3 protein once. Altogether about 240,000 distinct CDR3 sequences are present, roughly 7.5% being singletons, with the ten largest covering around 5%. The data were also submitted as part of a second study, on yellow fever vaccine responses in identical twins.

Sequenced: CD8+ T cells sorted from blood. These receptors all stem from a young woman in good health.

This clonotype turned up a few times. As DNA, the CDR3 is TGTGCCAGCAGCCCCTATACGAAAGAGACCCAGTACTTC. It specifies CASSPYTKETQYF. The V call is TRBV5-6, the J call TRBJ2-5, with D uncertain. There are 13 residues in the CDR3. Germline lookup yields CDR1 SGHDT and CDR2 YYEEEE. V shed 4 bases and J shed 3 bases, with 10 bases lying between them.

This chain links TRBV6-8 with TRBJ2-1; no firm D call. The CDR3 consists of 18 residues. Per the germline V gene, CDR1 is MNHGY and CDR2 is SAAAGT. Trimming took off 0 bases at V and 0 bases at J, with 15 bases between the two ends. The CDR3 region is CASSYSVGSTHSYNEQFF. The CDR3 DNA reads TGTGCCAGCAGTTACTCTGTTGGATCGACTCACTCCTACAATGAGCAGTTCTTC.

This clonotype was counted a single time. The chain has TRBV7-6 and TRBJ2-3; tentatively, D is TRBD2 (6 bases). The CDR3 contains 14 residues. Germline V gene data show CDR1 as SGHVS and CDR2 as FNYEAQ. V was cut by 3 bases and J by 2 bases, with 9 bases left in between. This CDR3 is CASSFGGYTDTQYF. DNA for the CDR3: TGTGCCAGCAGCTTCGGGGGATACACAGATACGCAGTATTTT.

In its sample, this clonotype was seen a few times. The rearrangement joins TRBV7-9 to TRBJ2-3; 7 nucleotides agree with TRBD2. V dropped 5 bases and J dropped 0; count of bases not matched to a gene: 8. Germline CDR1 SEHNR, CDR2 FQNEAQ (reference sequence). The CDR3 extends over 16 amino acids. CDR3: CASSPRLAASTDTQYF. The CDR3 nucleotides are TGTGCCAGCAGCCCCCGGCTAGCGGCAAGCACAGATACGCAGTATTTT.

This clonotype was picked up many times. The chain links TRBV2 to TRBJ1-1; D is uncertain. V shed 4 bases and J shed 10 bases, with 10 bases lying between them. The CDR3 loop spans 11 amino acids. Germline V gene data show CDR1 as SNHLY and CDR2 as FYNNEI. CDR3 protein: CASSGRSGAFF. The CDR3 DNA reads TGTGCCAGCAGTGGTCGGTCGGGAGCTTTCTTT.

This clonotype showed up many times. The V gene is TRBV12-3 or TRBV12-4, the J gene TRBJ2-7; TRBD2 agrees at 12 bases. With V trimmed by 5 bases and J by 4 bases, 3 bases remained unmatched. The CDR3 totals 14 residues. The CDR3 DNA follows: TGTGCCAGCAGTCCGACTAGCGGGAGTTACGAGCAGTACTTC. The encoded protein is CASSPTSGSYEQYF.

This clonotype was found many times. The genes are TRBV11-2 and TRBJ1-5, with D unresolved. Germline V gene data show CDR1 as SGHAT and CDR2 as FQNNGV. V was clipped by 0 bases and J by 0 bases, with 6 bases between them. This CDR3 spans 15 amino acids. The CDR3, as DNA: TGTGCCAGCAGCTTAGAAGGGTATAGCAATCAGCCCCAGCATTTT. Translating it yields CASSLEGYSNQPQHF.

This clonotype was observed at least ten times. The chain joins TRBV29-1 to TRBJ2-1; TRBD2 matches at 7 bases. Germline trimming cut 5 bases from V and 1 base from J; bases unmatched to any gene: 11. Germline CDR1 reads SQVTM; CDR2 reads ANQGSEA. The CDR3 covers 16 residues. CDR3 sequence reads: CSVQGGGGMSYNEQFF. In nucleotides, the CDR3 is TGCAGCGTTCAGGGCGGGGGAGGGATGTCCTACAATGAGCAGTTCTTC.

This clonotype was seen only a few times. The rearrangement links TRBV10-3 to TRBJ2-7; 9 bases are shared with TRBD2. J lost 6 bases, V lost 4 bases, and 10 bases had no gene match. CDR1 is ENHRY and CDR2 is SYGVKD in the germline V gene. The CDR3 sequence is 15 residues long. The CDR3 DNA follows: TGTGCCATCAGTGCGGTAGCGGGAGCCCCCCTCGAGCAGTACTTC. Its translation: CAISAVAGAPLEQYF.

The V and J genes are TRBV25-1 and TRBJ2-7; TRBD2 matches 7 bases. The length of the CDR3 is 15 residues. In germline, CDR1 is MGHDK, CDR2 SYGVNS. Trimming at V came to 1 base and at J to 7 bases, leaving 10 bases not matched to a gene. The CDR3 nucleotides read TGTGCCAGCAGTGAATTAGTGGGCAGGGAGGGAGAGCAGTACTTC. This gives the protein CASSELVGREGEQYF.

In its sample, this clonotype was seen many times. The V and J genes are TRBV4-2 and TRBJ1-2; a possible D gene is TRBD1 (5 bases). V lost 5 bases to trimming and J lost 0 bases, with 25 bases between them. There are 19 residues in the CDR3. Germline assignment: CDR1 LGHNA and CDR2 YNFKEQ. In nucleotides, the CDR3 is TGTGCCAGCAGCAGCCGGGGCCCGTCCGAAAGCGAATCTAACTATGGCTACACCTTC. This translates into CASSSRGPSESESNYGYTF.

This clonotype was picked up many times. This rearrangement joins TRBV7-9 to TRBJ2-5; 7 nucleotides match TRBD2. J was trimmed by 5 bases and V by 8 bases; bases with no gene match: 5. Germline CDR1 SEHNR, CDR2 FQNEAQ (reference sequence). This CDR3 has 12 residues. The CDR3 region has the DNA TGTGCCAGCCGGGGGGTAGGGGAGACCCAGTACTTC. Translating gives CASRGVGETQYF.

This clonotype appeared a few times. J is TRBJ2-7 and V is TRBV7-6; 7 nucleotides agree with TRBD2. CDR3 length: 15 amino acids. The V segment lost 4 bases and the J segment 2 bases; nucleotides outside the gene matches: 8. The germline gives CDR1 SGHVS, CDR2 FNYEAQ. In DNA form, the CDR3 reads TGTGCCAGCAGCTCCGGGACTACCACTACCTACGAGCAGTACTTC. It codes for CASSSGTTTTYEQYF.

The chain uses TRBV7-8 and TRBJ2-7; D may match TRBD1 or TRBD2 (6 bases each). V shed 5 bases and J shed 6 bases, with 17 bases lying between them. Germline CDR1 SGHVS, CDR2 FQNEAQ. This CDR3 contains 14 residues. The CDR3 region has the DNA TGTGCCAGCAGCGGTCGTAGGGGGGCAGGCGAGCAGTACGTC. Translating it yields CASSGRRGAGEQYV.

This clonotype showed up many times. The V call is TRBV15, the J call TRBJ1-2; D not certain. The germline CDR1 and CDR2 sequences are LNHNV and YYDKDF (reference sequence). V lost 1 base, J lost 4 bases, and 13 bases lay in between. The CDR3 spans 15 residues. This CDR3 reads CATSRGSNWGYGYTF. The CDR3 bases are TGTGCCACCAGCAGAGGGTCCAACTGGGGCTATGGCTACACCTTC.

The CDR3 nucleotides read TGTGCCAGCAGTGCTCCACTAGCGGGGTACACAGATACGCAGTATTTT. It yields the protein CASSAPLAGYTDTQYF. V usage is TRBV2 and J usage is TRBJ2-3; 10 positions match TRBD2. The V gene end was trimmed by 4 bases and the J gene end by 2 bases; junction bases not matched to a gene: 6. This CDR3 has 16 residues. Per germline, CDR1 SNHLY and CDR2 FYNNEI.

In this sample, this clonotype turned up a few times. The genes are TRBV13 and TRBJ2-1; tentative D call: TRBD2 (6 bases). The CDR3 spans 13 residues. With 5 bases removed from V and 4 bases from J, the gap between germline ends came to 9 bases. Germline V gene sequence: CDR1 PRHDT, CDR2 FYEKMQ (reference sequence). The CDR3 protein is CASSHGGYNEQFF. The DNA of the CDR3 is TGTGCCAGCAGCCACGGGGGATACAATGAGCAGTTCTTC.

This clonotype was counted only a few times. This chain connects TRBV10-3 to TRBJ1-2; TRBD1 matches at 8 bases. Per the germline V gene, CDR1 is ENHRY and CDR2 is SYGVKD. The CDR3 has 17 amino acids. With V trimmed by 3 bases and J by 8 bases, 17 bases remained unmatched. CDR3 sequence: CAISEQPGQAFARGYTF. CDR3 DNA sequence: TGTGCCATCAGTGAACAGCCGGGACAGGCGTTTGCGAGGGGCTACACCTTC.

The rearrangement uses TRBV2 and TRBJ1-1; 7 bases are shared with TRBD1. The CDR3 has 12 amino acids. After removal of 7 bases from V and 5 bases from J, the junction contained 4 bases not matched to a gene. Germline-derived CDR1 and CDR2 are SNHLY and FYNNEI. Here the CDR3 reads CASTDRVTEAFF. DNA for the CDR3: TGTGCCAGCACTGACAGGGTAACTGAAGCTTTCTTT.

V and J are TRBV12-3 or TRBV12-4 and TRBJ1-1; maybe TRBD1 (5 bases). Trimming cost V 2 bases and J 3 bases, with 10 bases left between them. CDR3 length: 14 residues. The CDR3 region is CASSLKGRDTEAFF. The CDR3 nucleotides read TGTGCCAGCAGTTTAAAGGGGCGGGACACTGAAGCTTTCTTT.

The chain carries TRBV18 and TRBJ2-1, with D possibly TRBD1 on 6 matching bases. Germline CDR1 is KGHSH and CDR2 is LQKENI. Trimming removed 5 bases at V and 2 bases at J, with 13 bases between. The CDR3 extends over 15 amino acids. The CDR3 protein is CASSNGQIAYNEQFF. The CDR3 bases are TGTGCCAGCTCAAATGGACAGATCGCCTACAATGAGCAGTTCTTC.

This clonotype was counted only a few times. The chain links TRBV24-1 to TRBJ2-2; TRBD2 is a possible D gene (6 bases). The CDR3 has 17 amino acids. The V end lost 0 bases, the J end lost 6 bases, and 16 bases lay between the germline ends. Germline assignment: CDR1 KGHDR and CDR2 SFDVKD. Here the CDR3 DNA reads TGTGCCACCAGTGATTTGCGGCAGGGAGGAGGTCCCGGGGAGCTGTTTTTT. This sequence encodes CATSDLRQGGGPGELFF.

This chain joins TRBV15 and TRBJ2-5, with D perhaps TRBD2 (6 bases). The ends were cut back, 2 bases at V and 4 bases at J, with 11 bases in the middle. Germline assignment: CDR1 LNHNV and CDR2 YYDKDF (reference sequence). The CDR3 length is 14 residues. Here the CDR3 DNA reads TGTGCCACCAGCAGAACCGGAGCGGGAGAGACCCAGTACTTC. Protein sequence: CATSRTGAGETQYF. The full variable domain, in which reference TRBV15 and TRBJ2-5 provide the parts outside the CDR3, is DAMVIQNPRYQVTQFGKPVTLSCSQTLNHNVMYWYQQKSSQAPKLLFHYYDKDFNNEADTPDNFQSRRPNTSFCFLDIRSPGLGDTAMYLCATSRTGAGETQYFGPGTRLLVL.

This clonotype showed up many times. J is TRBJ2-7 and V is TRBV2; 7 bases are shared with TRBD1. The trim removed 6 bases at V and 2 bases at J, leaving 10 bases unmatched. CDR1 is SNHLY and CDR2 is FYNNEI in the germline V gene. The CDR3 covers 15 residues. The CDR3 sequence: CASRVSGTATYEQYF. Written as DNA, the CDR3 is TGTGCCAGCAGAGTTTCCGGGACAGCAACCTACGAGCAGTACTTC.

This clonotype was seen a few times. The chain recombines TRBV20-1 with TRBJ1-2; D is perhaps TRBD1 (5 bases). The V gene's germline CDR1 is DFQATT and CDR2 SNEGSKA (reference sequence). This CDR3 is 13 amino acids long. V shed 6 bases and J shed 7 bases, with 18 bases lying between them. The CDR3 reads CSARGTTISGYTF. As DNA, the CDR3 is TGCAGTGCACGGGGGACGACGATATCTGGCTACACCTTC.

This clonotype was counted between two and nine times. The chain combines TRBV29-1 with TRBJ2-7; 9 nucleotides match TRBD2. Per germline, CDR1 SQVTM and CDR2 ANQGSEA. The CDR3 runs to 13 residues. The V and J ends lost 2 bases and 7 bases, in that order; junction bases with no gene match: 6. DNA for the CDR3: TGCAGCGTTGAATTGGGTAGCGGGAGTGAGCAGTACTTC. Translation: CSVELGSGSEQYF.

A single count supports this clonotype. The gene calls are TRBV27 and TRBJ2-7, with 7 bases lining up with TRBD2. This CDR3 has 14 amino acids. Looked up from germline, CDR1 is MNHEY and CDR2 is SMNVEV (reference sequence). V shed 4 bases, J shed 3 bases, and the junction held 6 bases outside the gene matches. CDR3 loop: CASSSGGSIYEQYF. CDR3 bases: TGTGCCAGCAGTTCGGGAGGCAGCATCTACGAGCAGTACTTC.

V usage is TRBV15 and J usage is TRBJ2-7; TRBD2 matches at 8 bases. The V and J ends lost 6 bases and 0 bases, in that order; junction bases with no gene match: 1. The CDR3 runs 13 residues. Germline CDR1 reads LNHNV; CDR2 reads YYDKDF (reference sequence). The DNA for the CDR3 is TGTGCCACCAGACTAGCGGTCTCCTACGAGCAGTACTTC. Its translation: CATRLAVSYEQYF.

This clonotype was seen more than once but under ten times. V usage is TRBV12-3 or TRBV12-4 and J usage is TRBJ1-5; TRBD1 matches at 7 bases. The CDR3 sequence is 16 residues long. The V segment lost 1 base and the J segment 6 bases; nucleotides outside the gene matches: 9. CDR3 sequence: CASSLGGGGGGQPQHF. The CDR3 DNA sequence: TGTGCCAGCAGTTTAGGAGGAGGAGGGGGCGGTCAGCCCCAGCATTTT.

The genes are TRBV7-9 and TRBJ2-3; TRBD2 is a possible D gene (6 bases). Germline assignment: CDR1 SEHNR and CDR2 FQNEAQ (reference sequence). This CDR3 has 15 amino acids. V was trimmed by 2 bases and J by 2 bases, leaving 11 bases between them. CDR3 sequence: CASSLSTSYTDTQYF. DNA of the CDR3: TGTGCCAGCAGCTTATCAACTAGCTACACAGATACGCAGTATTTT.